This T cell receptor beta chain was recorded in a study of blood T cell repertoires in COVID-19. The CDR3 extends over 10 amino acids. V gave up 4 bases and J gave up 5 bases, with 5 bases separating them. Germline CDR1 SQVTM, CDR2 ANQGSEA. Sequencing was performed with immunoSEQ multiplex PCR; in TCRdb, only in-frame clones are kept and a portion is missing. The sample yields fewer than 400,000 clones, roughly 90% seen once. Enrolled during active infection, Seattle patients were then followed longitudinally. The genes are TRBV29-1 and TRBJ2-5; D uncertain. The TCR sequence derives from a woman between 25 and 40 years old with COVID-19, enrolled during active disease. Material: peripheral blood. The CDR3 here is CSVGLETQYF. The DNA of the CDR3 is TGCAGCGTTGGTCTCGAGACCCAGTACTTC. The entire variable domain, with the rest obtained from reference TRBV29-1 and TRBJ2-5, is as follows: SAVISQKPSRDICQRGTSLTIQCQVDSQVTMMFWYRQQPGQSLTLIATANQGSEATYESGFVIDKFPISRPNLTFSTLTVSNMSPEDSSIYLCSVGLETQYFGPGTRLLVL.